This passage covers 14 T cell receptor beta chains from one sample sequenced in a study of shared clonotypes between healthy human individuals. Produced via immunoSEQ multiplex PCR; TCRdb's table is partial and in-frame only. The sample has about 1,800,000 clones, just under 95% seen once. It was CD45RO-negative cells, positively selected for CCR7, that made up naive CD8 cells, with terminally differentiated effector memory CD45RA+ cells excluded. Sequencing was done on a sample of naive CD8+ T cells sorted from blood. The receptors here all came from a man in his late teens or twenties in good health.

The chain has TRBV28 and TRBJ2-1; D is undetermined. Per germline, CDR1 MDHEN and CDR2 SYDVKM. The germline V and J ends were trimmed by 3 bases and 0 bases, with 12 bases remaining between them. The CDR3 contains 16 residues. This chain's CDR3 is CASSLFGSSSYNEQFF. DNA for the CDR3: TGTGCCAGCAGTTTGTTCGGGTCGAGCTCCTACAATGAGCAGTTCTTC.

The V and J genes are TRBV6-5 and TRBJ1-5, with no clear D. Germline V lookup: CDR1 MNHEY, CDR2 SVGAGI. Trimming pared 2 bases from V and 4 bases from J, leaving 9 bases between. The CDR3 length is 14 residues. The CDR3 here is CASSYGPYNQPQHF. CDR3 nucleotide sequence: TGTGCCAGCAGTTACGGGCCCTATAATCAGCCCCAGCATTTT.

V usage is TRBV25-1 and J usage is TRBJ1-3; perhaps TRBD1 as D (6 bases). CDR1 MGHDK and CDR2 SYGVNS come from the germline V gene. The length of the CDR3 is 13 residues. Trimming removed 4 bases from V and 5 bases from J, with 9 bases in between. CDR3 sequence: CASSGTVRNTIYF. In DNA, the CDR3 is TGTGCCAGCAGTGGGACAGTGAGAAACACCATATATTTT.

On this clone: This sample includes further DNA sequences coding for the same CDR3. The chain carries TRBV4-1 and TRBJ1-2, with TRBD1 as a possible D gene (6 bases). Germline V lookup: CDR1 MGHRA, CDR2 YSYEKL. Trimming took off 1 base at V and 3 bases at J, with 12 bases between the two ends. The CDR3 is 15 residues long. The CDR3 here is CASSQVEQGYYGYTF. The CDR3 nucleotides are TGCGCCAGCAGCCAAGTCGAACAGGGCTACTATGGCTACACCTTC.

The chain is built from TRBV4-1 and TRBJ2-3; TRBD2 matches 8 bases. The V segment lost 6 bases and the J segment 3 bases; nucleotides outside the gene matches: 20. The CDR3 consists of 19 residues. Germline lookup yields CDR1 MGHRA and CDR2 YSYEKL. For the CDR3, the DNA is TGCGCCAGCAGAACCCACACGGAAACTAGCGGACAGAAAACAGATACGCAGTATTTT. The encoded protein is CASRTHTETSGQKTDTQYF.

The chain's CDR3 is CASSQGGLKNTIYF. CDR3 sequence (DNA): TGCGCCAGCAGCCAAGGGGGGCTGAAAAACACCATATATTTT. The rearrangement uses TRBV4-1 and TRBJ1-3; possibly TRBD1 for D (6 bases). The germline V and J ends were trimmed by 1 base and 6 bases, with 10 bases remaining between them. The CDR3 runs 14 residues. Germline values: CDR1 MGHRA, CDR2 YSYEKL.

This clone was observed a single time. CDR3 loop: CASSLVGLTSEQYF. As DNA, the CDR3 is TGTGCCAGCAGCTTGGTTGGACTGACATCCGAGCAGTACTTC. The chain is built from TRBV11-2 and TRBJ2-7; possibly TRBD2 for D (5 bases). CDR1 is SGHAT and CDR2 is FQNNGV in the germline V gene. With 3 bases removed from V and 6 bases from J, the gap between germline ends came to 15 bases. CDR3 length: 14 amino acids.

This clone was seen only once. The chain carries TRBV15 and TRBJ2-5, with D perhaps TRBD1 or TRBD2 (6 bases each). The CDR3 consists of 14 residues. In germline, CDR1 is LNHNV, CDR2 YYDKDF (reference sequence). V gave up 3 bases and J gave up 1 base, with 9 bases separating them. CDR3 in amino acids: CATSREGVQETQYF. As DNA, the CDR3 is TGTGCCACCAGCAGGGAGGGGGTCCAAGAGACCCAGTACTTC.

The genes are TRBV28 and TRBJ1-2, with TRBD1 matching 7 bases. From germline, CDR1 is MDHEN and CDR2 SYDVKM. The CDR3 has 16 residues. Trimming took 4 bases from V and 4 from J; bases not matched to a gene: 12. The CDR3 sequence is CASSYNPDRAGYGYTF. The CDR3 region has the DNA TGTGCCAGCAGTTACAACCCTGACAGGGCGGGCTATGGCTACACCTTC.

Concerning this clone: The sample holds other DNA sequences that translate to the same CDR3. The chain links TRBV5-4 to TRBJ1-3; TRBD1 agrees at 7 bases. Germline CDR1 reads SGHNT; CDR2 reads YYREEE (reference sequence). This CDR3 comprises 14 residues. Trimming at V came to 4 bases and at J to 0 bases, leaving 1 base not matched to a gene. CDR3 sequence: CASSPGGSGNTIYF. The CDR3 DNA is TGTGCCAGCAGCCCAGGGGGCTCTGGAAACACCATATATTTT.

The chain joins TRBV28 to TRBJ2-3; tentatively, D is TRBD2 (5 bases). The CDR3 is 13 residues long. V lost 5 bases to trimming and J lost 4 bases, with 10 bases between them. Germline V gene data show CDR1 as MDHEN and CDR2 as SYDVKM. The CDR3 region is CASSIEGADTQYF. The CDR3 DNA follows: TGTGCCAGCAGTATTGAGGGCGCAGATACGCAGTATTTT.

This chain connects TRBV12-2 to TRBJ1-5; TRBD1, the D gene given by the table, was not confirmed from the DNA. TRBV12-2 is an annotated pseudogene. CDR3 length equals 16 residues. The CDR3 sequence: CASRCQGGVGNQPQHF. CDR3 DNA sequence: TGTGCAAGTCGCTGCCAAGGGGGTGTTGGCAATCAGCCCCAGCATTTT.

The chain combines TRBV7-9 with TRBJ2-7; D is perhaps TRBD1 or TRBD2 (5 bases each). The CDR3 totals 15 residues. Germline CDR1 SEHNR, CDR2 FQNEAQ (reference sequence). The ends were cut back, 0 bases at V and 5 bases at J, with 14 bases in the middle. The CDR3 spells CASSLATGRVNEQYF. In nucleotides, the CDR3 is TGTGCCAGCAGCTTAGCGACGGGGCGCGTGAACGAGCAGTACTTC.

This rearrangement joins TRBV2 to TRBJ2-1, with TRBD2 identical over 8 bases. The CDR3 runs 15 residues. Per germline, CDR1 SNHLY and CDR2 FYNNEI. Trimming removed 2 bases from V and 8 bases from J; junction bases left unmatched: 8. The chain's CDR3 is CASSEFAGGRDEQFF. The CDR3 bases are TGTGCCAGCAGTGAATTTGCGGGGGGCCGGGATGAGCAGTTCTTC.